This TCR beta chain was identified during a study of blood T cell repertoires in COVID-19. V was cut by 4 bases and J by 4 bases, with 13 bases left in between. CDR3 length: 15 residues. Per the germline V gene, CDR1 is WSHSY and CDR2 is SAAADI. Measured with immunoSEQ multiplex PCR; TCRdb has only the in-frame clones, and not every one. The data contain about 140,000 clones, roughly four fifths of them singletons. This clonotype was sampled from a woman in her sixties or seventies with acute or convalescent COVID-19. The chain uses TRBV10-2 and TRBJ1-4; a weak D match, TRBD1 (6 bases). The sample was peripheral blood. This CDR3 is CASSAGGLDNEKLFF. CDR3 nucleotide sequence: TGCGCCAGCAGTGCGGGGGGCTTAGATAATGAAAAACTGTTTTTT.